This T cell receptor (beta chain) is from a study of tumor and adjacent non-tumor tissue in lung cancer. Study-wide background: Histology: 12 adenocarcinoma, a couple of squamous cell carcinoma, 1 small cell lung cancer.

Worth noting for this clonotype: Its target is unknown.

CDR1 is MNHNY and CDR2 is SVGAGI in the germline V gene (reference sequence). Trimming removed 5 bases from V and 13 bases from J, with 21 bases in between. The length of the CDR3 is 14 residues. RNA was extracted from bulk tissue without any cell sorting. Chemotherapy-naive patients with new lung cancer underwent thoracic surgery in China, August–late 2014. TCRbeta libraries were built with three rounds of nested PCR, modified from ARM-PCR. TCRdb re-derived calls from the multiplex PCR reads in MiXCR, one entry per CDR3 protein. The table includes tens of thousands of distinct CDR3 sequences, 67% detected once. General observations from the study: Normal lung showed higher cumulative top 100 clone frequency than tumor. Tumor tissue had significantly higher TCR diversity than normal lung.

V usage is TRBV6-6 and J usage is TRBJ1-5; D not certain. This sequence originates from a man in his sixties with non-small cell lung cancer. Source material: lung tumor tissue. The CDR3 loop is CASSIRDGNQRQHF. In nucleotides, the CDR3 is TGTGCCAGCAGTATCCGAGATGGCAATCAGCGTCAGCATTTT.